A single sample is the source of the 21 T cell receptor beta chains below, sequenced in a study of identical twins. A single record per CDR3 protein comes from TCRdb applying MiXCR to the 5' RACE reads. Of roughly 1.6 million distinct CDR3 sequences listed, 25% to 35% are singletons. Sequenced material: cord blood. The receptor source for this set is a newborn girl in good health.

The genes are TRBV28 and TRBJ2-7; TRBD1 agrees at 8 bases. The germline V gene encodes CDR1 MDHEN and CDR2 SYDVKM. CDR3 length equals 14 residues. With 6 bases clipped from V and 7 bases from J, the junction kept 11 bases outside the gene matches. CDR3 loop: CASSPGQAYNEQYF. The CDR3, as DNA: TGTGCCAGCAGCCCGGGACAGGCCTACAATGAGCAGTACTTC.

CDR3 in DNA: TGTGCCAGCAGCTTGACTAGCGGGGACCAGTATTTT. It is translated as CASSLTSGDQYF. This chain joins TRBV7-2 and TRBJ2-3; 11 bases match TRBD2. After removal of 3 bases from V and 12 bases from J, the junction contained 2 bases not matched to a gene. The germline gives CDR1 SGHTA, CDR2 FQGNSA. This CDR3 region has 12 residues.

In its sample, this clonotype was seen many times. This chain uses TRBV28 with TRBJ2-5, with D maybe TRBD2 (5 bases). The V end lost 6 bases, the J end lost 3 bases, and 11 bases lay between the germline ends. Per the germline V gene, CDR1 is MDHEN and CDR2 is SYDVKM. This CDR3 comprises 13 residues. CDR3 bases: TGTGCCAGCAGGTCTGGGAGAGAAGAGACCCAGTACTTC. Translated, it gives CASRSGREETQYF.

The chain joins TRBV7-2 to TRBJ2-1; TRBD2 is a possible D gene (5 bases). The CDR3 extends over 17 amino acids. V lost 1 base and J lost 1, with 14 bases in between. The germline V gene has CDR1 SGHTA and CDR2 FQGNSA. CDR3 amino acids: CASSLVGRTLSYNEQFF. As DNA, the CDR3 is TGTGCCAGCAGCTTAGTTGGTAGGACTCTTTCCTACAATGAGCAGTTCTTC.

This clonotype was found a few times. The CDR3 spells CASSLRGALNEQFF. The CDR3 DNA reads TGTGCCAGCAGTCTTCGGGGGGCCCTCAATGAGCAGTTCTTC. The chain is built from TRBV6-5 and TRBJ2-1, with a possible D match to TRBD2 (7 bases). The germline CDR1 and CDR2 sequences are MNHEY and SVGAGI. This CDR3 has 14 residues. The ends were cut back, 5 bases at V and 6 bases at J, with 14 bases in the middle.

This clonotype was found a few times. V is TRBV20-1 and J is TRBJ2-5; TRBD2 aligns across 8 bases. TRBJ2-7 matches the DNA end more closely, so the J call is doubtful. The CDR3 has 17 residues. Germline V gene data show CDR1 as DFQATT and CDR2 as SNEGSKA (reference sequence). CDR3 sequence: CSARDGTNGGARYEQYF. CDR3 nucleotide sequence: TGCAGTGCTAGAGATGGCACGAACGGGGGGGCCCGCTACGAGCAGTACTTC.

This clonotype showed up just a few times. This rearrangement joins TRBV9 to TRBJ1-2, with D maybe TRBD1 (5 bases). The CDR3 is 16 residues long. Germline V gene sequence: CDR1 SGDLS, CDR2 YYNGEE. V was pared by 0 bases and J by 7 bases, with 19 bases between. In DNA form, the CDR3 reads TGTGCCAGCAGCGTAGAAAGTTGGGGGGTAAAGGGTGGCTACACCTTC. Amino acids: CASSVESWGVKGGYTF.

The V call is TRBV3-1, the J call TRBJ2-1; D is perhaps TRBD2 (5 bases). The CDR3 runs 16 residues. The V end was cut by 1 base, the J end by 1 base, with 11 bases between. CDR1 LGHDT and CDR2 YNNKEL come from the germline V gene (reference sequence). Written as DNA, the CDR3 is TGTGCCAGCAGCCAAGGACTACGACCTTCCTACAATGAGCAGTTCTTC. Its translation: CASSQGLRPSYNEQFF.

Comment on this clonotype: One end of the junction varies from germline; a read error may be responsible. The chain couples TRBV7-9 to TRBJ2-7; D gene unclear. Germline CDR1 SEHNR, CDR2 FQNEAQ (reference sequence). This CDR3 is 13 amino acids long. The CDR3 DNA reads TGTGCCAGCAGGCCCTATTTTTCCGACGAGCGGTACTTC. Its translation: CASRPYFSDERYF.

This clonotype was seen more than once but under ten times. The V gene is TRBV7-6, the J gene TRBJ2-4, with 12 bases aligning to TRBD1. V gave up 5 bases and J gave up 4 bases; unmatched junction bases: 6. The CDR3 length is 16 residues. Germline CDR1 reads SGHVS; CDR2 reads FNYEAQ. CDR3 residues: CASSLRDRGRKNIQYF. Written as DNA, the CDR3 is TGTGCCAGCAGCCTCCGGGACAGGGGGCGGAAAAACATTCAGTACTTC.

The chain uses TRBV7-2 and TRBJ2-7; 9 bases align to TRBD1. The CDR3 spans 13 residues. V was pared by 5 bases and J by 6 bases, with 5 bases of the junction left unmatched. Germline assignment: CDR1 SGHTA and CDR2 FQGNSA. The CDR3 DNA reads TGTGCCAGCAGCCGCGGGACAGGGCGCGAGCAGTACTTC. Protein product: CASSRGTGREQYF.

The count of this clonotype is one. This may arise from a read error, as a much more abundant clone is one base away. The rearrangement joins TRBV28 to TRBJ2-7, with 7 bases fitting TRBD1. The trim removed 6 bases at V and 0 bases at J, leaving 8 bases unmatched. The CDR3 spans 15 residues. Germline values: CDR1 MDHEN, CDR2 SYDVKM. CDR3 loop: CASSPAPGGSYEQYF. The CDR3 DNA is TGTGCCAGCAGCCCCGCTCCAGGGGGCTCCTACGAGCAGTACTTC.

V is TRBV9 and J is TRBJ2-5, with D tentatively TRBD1 or TRBD2 (5 bases each). CDR1 and CDR2 (germline): SGDLS, YYNGEE. The CDR3 loop spans 15 amino acids. The V end was cut by 2 bases, the J end by 11 bases, with 22 bases between. The CDR3 sequence: CASSVAGASYNEQYF. The DNA for the CDR3 is TGTGCCAGCAGCGTCGCCGGGGCCTCCTACAATGAGCAGTACTTC.

A few counts support this clonotype. The chain carries TRBV6-5 and TRBJ2-1, with TRBD2 matching 8 bases. Germline CDR1 is MNHEY and CDR2 is SVGAGI. This CDR3 spans 14 amino acids. V trimming: 6 bases; J trimming: 6 bases; junction bases outside the gene matches: 7. CDR3 nucleotide sequence: TGTGCCAGCAGAGAACTAGCGGCAATCAATGAGCAGTTCTTC. It specifies CASRELAAINEQFF.

The chain employs TRBV15 and TRBJ2-5, with 8 bases fitting TRBD1. Trimming took 1 base from V and 12 from J; bases not matched to a gene: 7. This CDR3 region has 13 residues. Germline loops: CDR1 LNHNV, CDR2 YYDKDF (reference sequence). The CDR3 is CATSRAGLQGEYF. The CDR3 bases are TGTGCCACCAGCAGAGCCGGGTTACAGGGGGAGTACTTC. The variable domain in full, with the rest retrieved from reference TRBV15 and TRBJ2-5, is DAMVIQNPRYQVTQFGKPVTLSCSQTLNHNVMYWYQQKSSQAPKLLFHYYDKDFNNEADTPDNFQSRRPNTSFCFLDIRSPGLGDTAMYLCATSRAGLQGEYFGPGTRLLVL.

This clonotype was counted only a few times. V gene TRBV28 combines with J gene TRBJ2-3, with unresolved D. Trimming pared 6 bases from V and 7 bases from J, leaving 14 bases between. The germline gives CDR1 MDHEN, CDR2 SYDVKM. The CDR3 is 13 residues long. CDR3 loop: CASSPSPSYTQYF. The DNA of the CDR3 is TGTGCCAGCAGCCCCTCCCCCAGTTATACGCAGTATTTT.

This chain uses TRBV6-5 with TRBJ1-4; D unresolved. V lost 2 bases, J lost 4 bases, and 8 bases lay in between. Germline V gene data show CDR1 as MNHEY and CDR2 as SVGAGI. The CDR3 length is 14 residues. The CDR3 DNA is TGTGCCAGCAGTTACGACAATCATAATGAAAAACTGTTTTTT. It yields the protein CASSYDNHNEKLFF.

V gene TRBV6-1 combines with J gene TRBJ2-1, with 8 bases identical to TRBD2. V shed 6 bases, J shed 8 bases, and the junction held 15 bases outside the gene matches. Germline loops: CDR1 MNHNS, CDR2 SASEGT. CDR3 length equals 16 residues. Here the CDR3 reads CASRVAGSRINHEQFF. The CDR3 nucleotides are TGTGCCAGCAGGGTAGCGGGGTCTCGCATAAACCATGAGCAGTTCTTC.

This clonotype occurred a few times. CDR3 nucleotides: TGTGCCAGCAGTTTACGGGACACGTGGGCAGATACGCAGTATTTT. This encodes CASSLRDTWADTQYF. The chain has TRBV28 and TRBJ2-3, with D possibly being TRBD1 (6 bases). This CDR3 contains 15 residues. V was cut by 2 bases and J by 4 bases, with 13 bases left in between. Looked up from germline, CDR1 is MDHEN and CDR2 is SYDVKM.

This clonotype showed up just a few times. The rearrangement uses TRBV11-2 and TRBJ1-4, with 8 positions matching TRBD1. Germline CDR1 is SGHAT and CDR2 is FQNNGV. The V gene end was trimmed by 5 bases and the J gene end by 7 bases; junction bases not matched to a gene: 12. CDR3 length: 16 residues. CDR3 region: CASSPAPAGGGEKLFF. CDR3 in DNA: TGTGCCAGCAGCCCTGCCCCCGCAGGGGGCGGTGAAAAACTGTTTTTT.

V gene TRBV7-8 combines with J gene TRBJ2-7, with D possibly being TRBD1 or TRBD2 (5 bases each). V was shortened by 6 bases and J by 2 bases, with 14 bases between the two germline ends. The CDR3 has 14 amino acids. Germline V gene sequence: CDR1 SGHVS, CDR2 FQNEAQ. Here the CDR3 reads CASSTTGRPYEQYF. DNA for the CDR3: TGTGCCAGCAGTACCACGGGACGGCCCTACGAGCAGTACTTC.